Described below is a single T cell receptor (beta chain) sequence and its context. Its target is unknown. The data stem from a study of long-term antiretroviral therapy in people with HIV. Study-level results: Pre-ART clonal expansion yielded clones that dominated the repertoire at all time points.

Sequencing used immunoSEQ v3.0 at survey level. Sequenced by immunoSEQ multiplex PCR; TCRdb stores in-frame clones only, minus some. The table includes approximately 22,000 clones, around 80% detected once. This CDR3 region has 14 residues. Germline loops: CDR1 SGHDT, CDR2 YYEEEE. V shed 3 bases and J 1 base; nucleotides not matched to a gene: 2. Treatment locations for all participants with HIV were in the United States. Ahead of DNA extraction, samples held about 0.95-10 million cryopreserved PBMC each. Source: unsorted PBMCs, taken 0.5 years before starting antiretroviral therapy. V and J are TRBV5-6 and TRBJ2-7; 9 bases agree with TRBD1. The TCR sequence derives from a man aged 35 to 55 with HIV. The CDR3 reads CASSSDRGSYEQYF. The CDR3 nucleotides read TGTGCCAGCAGCTCTGACAGGGGGTCCTACGAGCAGTACTTC.